These 20 T cell receptor beta chains share one sample of origin, sequenced in a study of T cell changes during pregnancy in multiple sclerosis. Assay: immunoSEQ multiplex PCR; the TCRdb copy retains only in-frame clones and omits some. The data contain 130,000 or so clones, under 95% of them singletons. The sample consisted of peripheral blood, taken before pregnancy. The source of these receptors is a female donor with multiple sclerosis, enrolled in a pregnancy study.

About this clone: The sample contains more than one DNA sequence encoding this CDR3. The chain recombines TRBV30 with TRBJ2-3; D might be TRBD2 (6 bases). The CDR3 is 21 residues long. V was trimmed by 0 bases and J by 3 bases, leaving 31 bases between them. CDR1 and CDR2 (germline): GTSNPN, SVGIG (reference sequence). The CDR3 DNA follows: TGTGCCTGGAGTGTACGGCCGGGACTGCGGACCAAAAACGGAGTAACAGATACGCAGTATTTT. Translated, it gives CAWSVRPGLRTKNGVTDTQYF.

The chain recombines TRBV7-6 with TRBJ2-1; TRBD1 matches at 10 bases. Germline CDR1 and CDR2: SGHVS and FNYEAQ. V gave up 1 base and J gave up 4 bases; unmatched junction bases: 4. The CDR3 is 16 amino acids. The CDR3 sequence: CASSLVRDRGYNEQFF. The CDR3 DNA follows: TGTGCCAGCAGCTTAGTCCGGGACAGGGGTTACAATGAGCAGTTCTTC.

The rearrangement joins TRBV7-9 to TRBJ1-4; 10 bases map to TRBD1. Trimming at V came to 4 bases and at J to 5 bases, leaving 4 bases not matched to a gene. This CDR3 has 15 residues. CDR1 is SEHNR and CDR2 is FQNEAQ in the germline V gene (reference sequence). CDR3 nucleotide sequence: TGTGCCAGCAGCTCGGGGACAGGGGTAAATGAAAAACTGTTTTTT. Amino acid sequence: CASSSGTGVNEKLFF. The full variable domain, in which reference TRBV7-9 and TRBJ1-4 provide the parts outside the CDR3, is DTGVSQNPRHKITKRGQNVTFRCDPISEHNRLYWYRQTLGQGPEFLTYFQNEAQLEKSRLLSDRFSAERPKGSFSTLEIQRTEQGDSAMYLCASSSGTGVNEKLFFGSGTQLSVL.

Here the CDR3 DNA reads TGTGCCAGCAGTCAAGGGAGGGATGAAAAACTGTTTTTT. It specifies CASSQGRDEKLFF. J is TRBJ1-4 and V is TRBV28, with D unclear. V lost 5 bases and J lost 6, with 10 bases in between. CDR3 length: 13 residues. CDR1 MDHEN and CDR2 SYDVKM come from the germline V gene.

V usage is TRBV6-5 and J usage is TRBJ2-7; tentatively, D is TRBD2 (5 bases). This CDR3 has 14 residues. Germline V gene data show CDR1 as MNHEY and CDR2 as SVGAGI. V gave up 5 bases and J gave up 2 bases, with 13 bases separating them. The CDR3 region is CASSPWGVTYEQYF. The CDR3 DNA is TGTGCCAGCAGTCCCTGGGGAGTTACCTACGAGCAGTACTTC.

The chain couples TRBV7-3 to TRBJ2-1; 12 bases match TRBD2. The J segment lost 12 bases and the V segment lost 5 bases, leaving 11 bases of the junction unmatched. This CDR3 has 15 residues. Germline loops: CDR1 SGHTA, CDR2 FQGTGA. Here the CDR3 DNA reads TGTGCCAGCAGCCTCGCTAGCGGGAGGGGGTCAGGGCAGTTCTTC. The encoded protein is CASSLASGRGSGQFF.

This sequence joins TRBV6-5 and TRBJ2-2, with no clear D. Between the trimmed V and J ends, which lost 7 bases and 4 bases, there was a span of 10 bases. The CDR3 length is 13 residues. Looked up from germline, CDR1 is MNHEY and CDR2 is SVGAGI. The CDR3 nucleotides are TGTGCCAGCACCTCAACTGGCACCGGGGAGCTGTTTTTT. Its translation: CASTSTGTGELFF.

V usage is TRBV7-6 and J usage is TRBJ2-3; D call uncertain. Germline CDR1 and CDR2: SGHVS and FNYEAQ. The germline V and J ends were trimmed by 1 base and 6 bases, with 5 bases remaining between them. The CDR3 is 12 amino acids. CDR3 DNA: TGTGCCAGCAGCTTAGGAGCGGATACGCAGTATTTT. Its translation: CASSLGADTQYF. Full variable domain (rest looked up from reference TRBV7-6 and TRBJ2-3): GAGVSQSPRYKVTKRGQDVALRCDPISGHVSLYWYRQALGQGPEFLTYFNYEAQQDKSGLPNDRFSAERPEGSISTLTIQRTEQRDSAMYRCASSLGADTQYFGPGTRLTVL.

The sample holds a few counts of this clone. This sequence joins TRBV7-9 and TRBJ1-1; a possible D gene is TRBD1 (6 bases). Trimming took 1 base from V and 7 from J, leaving 7 bases between them. The CDR3 extends over 12 amino acids. Germline assignment: CDR1 SEHNR and CDR2 FQNEAQ (reference sequence). This CDR3 reads CASSLEGVEAFF. The CDR3 nucleotides read TGTGCCAGCAGCTTAGAGGGGGTTGAAGCTTTCTTT.

The J gene is TRBJ2-1, the V gene TRBV6-1; 7 nucleotides line up with TRBD2. The CDR3 sequence is 15 residues long. Germline trimming cut 1 base from V and 2 bases from J; bases unmatched to any gene: 2. Germline loops: CDR1 MNHNS, CDR2 SASEGT. As DNA, the CDR3 is TGTGCCAGCAGTGAAGAGCGGGGAACCTACAATGAGCAGTTCTTC. Its protein is CASSEERGTYNEQFF.

The V and J genes are TRBV27 and TRBJ2-7; 8 bases map to TRBD2. The germline V gene encodes CDR1 MNHEY and CDR2 SMNVEV (reference sequence). Trimming removed 6 bases from V and 4 bases from J; junction bases left unmatched: 11. This CDR3 comprises 15 residues. CDR3 sequence (DNA): TGTGCCAGCAGATTTCTACCGGGACTAGAGTACGAGCAGTACTTC. Amino acid sequence: CASRFLPGLEYEQYF.

The chain couples TRBV30 to TRBJ2-3; the match to TRBD2 covers 10 bases. The CDR3 is 14 residues long. Germline CDR1 is GTSNPN and CDR2 is SVGIG (reference sequence). V lost 4 bases and J lost 5; bases outside the gene matches: 6. As DNA, the CDR3 is TGTGCCTGGAAGCGGGAGGGCCAAGGAGATACGCAGTATTTT. Translated, it gives CAWKREGQGDTQYF.

The rearrangement uses TRBV6-1 and TRBJ1-3, with TRBD1 identical over 7 bases. The CDR3 length is 13 residues. Germline trimming cut 10 bases from V and 3 bases from J; bases unmatched to any gene: 6. CDR1 is MNHNS, CDR2 SASEGT, per germline. CDR3 residues: CAIGTVSGNTIYF. CDR3 bases: TGTGCCATCGGGACAGTTAGTGGAAACACCATATATTTT.

The chain links TRBV4-2 to TRBJ2-7; possible D gene TRBD1, 6 bases. With 4 bases removed from V and 4 bases from J, the gap between germline ends came to 17 bases. The CDR3 runs 15 residues. Germline V gives CDR1 LGHNA, CDR2 YNFKEQ. The chain's CDR3 is CASSRGTGSVYEQYF. In DNA form, the CDR3 reads TGTGCCAGCAGCCGAGGCACAGGGTCGGTTTACGAGCAGTACTTC.

V is TRBV11-1 and J is TRBJ2-1; 8 nucleotides match TRBD2. V shed 1 base and J 5 bases; nucleotides not matched to a gene: 4. The germline CDR1 and CDR2 sequences are SGHAT and FQDESV (reference sequence). The CDR3 covers 15 residues. CDR3 region: CASSLGGGPHNEQFF. CDR3 bases: TGTGCCAGCAGCTTAGGCGGGGGGCCGCACAATGAGCAGTTCTTC.

V and J are TRBV5-1 and TRBJ2-3; TRBD1 matches 7 bases. J gave up 4 bases and V 4 bases, and 3 bases lay outside the gene matches. This CDR3 is 13 amino acids long. The germline gives CDR1 SGHRS, CDR2 YFSETQ. The CDR3 loop is CASSQQGSDTQYF. The CDR3 DNA sequence: TGCGCCAGCAGCCAACAGGGGTCAGATACGCAGTATTTT.

The chain joins TRBV11-2 to TRBJ2-5; 7 bases line up with TRBD2. The CDR3 length is 14 residues. Germline CDR1 reads SGHAT; CDR2 reads FQNNGV. With V trimmed by 5 bases and J by 4 bases, 7 bases remained unmatched. The CDR3 spells CASSLTVAGETQYF. CDR3 in DNA: TGTGCCAGCAGCCTTACGGTAGCGGGAGAGACCCAGTACTTC.

The chain carries TRBV27 and TRBJ1-1; the D gene is possibly TRBD1 (5 bases). Trimming shortened V by 6 bases and J by 0 bases, and 8 bases separated the two germline ends. Germline V lookup: CDR1 MNHEY, CDR2 SMNVEV (reference sequence). The CDR3 length is 13 residues. As DNA, the CDR3 is TGTGCCAGCAGCGGGGGTATGAACACTGAAGCTTTCTTT. Protein: CASSGGMNTEAFF.

J is TRBJ2-7 and V is TRBV5-4, with 14 bases that match TRBD2. With 5 bases clipped from V and 2 bases from J, the junction kept 6 bases outside the gene matches. CDR3 size: 16 residues. Germline CDR1 is SGHNT and CDR2 is YYREEE (reference sequence). This CDR3 is CASSLKGLAGAYEQYF. CDR3 bases: TGTGCCAGCAGTCTAAAGGGACTAGCGGGAGCCTACGAGCAGTACTTC.

The rearrangement uses TRBV6-5 and TRBJ1-1, with D maybe TRBD1 (6 bases). The CDR3 has 16 residues. Germline V gene lookup returns CDR1 MNHEY and CDR2 SVGAGI. Deletions cut 3 bases from V and 5 bases from J, with 19 bases between. The CDR3 loop is CASSYSFIQGGTEAFF. For the CDR3, the DNA is TGTGCCAGCAGTTATTCTTTTATACAGGGAGGGACTGAAGCTTTCTTT.